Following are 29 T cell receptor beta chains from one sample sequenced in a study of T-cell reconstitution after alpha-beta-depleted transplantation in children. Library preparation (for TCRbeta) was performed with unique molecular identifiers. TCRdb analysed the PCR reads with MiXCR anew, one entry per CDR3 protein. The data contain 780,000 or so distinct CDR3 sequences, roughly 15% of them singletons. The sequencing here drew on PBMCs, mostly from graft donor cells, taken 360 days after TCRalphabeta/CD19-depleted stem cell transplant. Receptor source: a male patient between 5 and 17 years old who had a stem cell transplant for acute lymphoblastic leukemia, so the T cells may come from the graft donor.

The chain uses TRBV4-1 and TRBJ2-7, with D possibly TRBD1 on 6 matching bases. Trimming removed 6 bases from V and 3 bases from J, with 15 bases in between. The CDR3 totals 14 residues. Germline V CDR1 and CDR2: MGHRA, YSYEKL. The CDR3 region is CASSPTGVNYEQYF. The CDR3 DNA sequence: TGCGCCAGCAGTCCGACAGGCGTAAACTACGAGCAGTACTTC.

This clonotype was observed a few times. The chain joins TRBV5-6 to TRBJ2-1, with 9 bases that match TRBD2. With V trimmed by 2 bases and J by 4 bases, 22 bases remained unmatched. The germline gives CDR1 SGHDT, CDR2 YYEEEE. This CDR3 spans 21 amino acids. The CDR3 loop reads CASSFSEWRMISGRIYNEQFF. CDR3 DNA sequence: TGTGCCAGCAGCTTCAGTGAGTGGCGGATGATAAGCGGGAGGATTTACAATGAGCAGTTCTTC.

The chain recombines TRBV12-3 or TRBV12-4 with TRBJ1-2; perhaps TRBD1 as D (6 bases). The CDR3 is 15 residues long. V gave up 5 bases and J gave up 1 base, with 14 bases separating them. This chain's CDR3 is CASSPRTAYNYGYTF. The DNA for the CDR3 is TGTGCCAGCAGTCCACGGACAGCCTATAACTATGGCTACACCTTC.

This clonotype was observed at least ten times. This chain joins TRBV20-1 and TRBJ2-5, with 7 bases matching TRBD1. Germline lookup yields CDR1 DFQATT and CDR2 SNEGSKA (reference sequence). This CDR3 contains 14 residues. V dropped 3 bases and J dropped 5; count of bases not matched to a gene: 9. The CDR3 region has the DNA TGCAGTGCTAGGACAGGGTACATCAGGGAGACCCAGTACTTC. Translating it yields CSARTGYIRETQYF.

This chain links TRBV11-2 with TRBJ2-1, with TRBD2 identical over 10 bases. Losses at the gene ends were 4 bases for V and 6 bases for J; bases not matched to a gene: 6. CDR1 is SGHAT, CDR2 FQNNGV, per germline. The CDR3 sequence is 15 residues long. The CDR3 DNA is TGTGCCAGCAGCTCTCTAGCGGGAGAAAGCAATGAGCAGTTCTTC. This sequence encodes CASSSLAGESNEQFF. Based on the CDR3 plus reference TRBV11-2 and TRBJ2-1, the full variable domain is EAGVAQSPRYKIIEKRQSVAFWCNPISGHATLYWYQQILGQGPKLLIQFQNNGVVDDSQLPKDRFSAERLKGVDSTLKIQPAKLEDSAVYLCASSSLAGESNEQFFGPGTRLTVL.

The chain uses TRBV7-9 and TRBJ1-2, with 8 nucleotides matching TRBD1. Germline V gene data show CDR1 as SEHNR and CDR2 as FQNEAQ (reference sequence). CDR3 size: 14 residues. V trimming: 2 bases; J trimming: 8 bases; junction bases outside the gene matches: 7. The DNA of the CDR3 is TGTGCCAGCAGCTTAATACAGGGGGTTTACGGCTACACCTTC. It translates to CASSLIQGVYGYTF.

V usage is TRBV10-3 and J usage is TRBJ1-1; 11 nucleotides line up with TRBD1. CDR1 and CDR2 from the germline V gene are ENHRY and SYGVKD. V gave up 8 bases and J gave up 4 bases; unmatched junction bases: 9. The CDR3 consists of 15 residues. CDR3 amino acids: CAICPAGTGGTEAFF. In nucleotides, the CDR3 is TGTGCCATCTGTCCCGCCGGGACAGGGGGCACTGAAGCTTTCTTT.

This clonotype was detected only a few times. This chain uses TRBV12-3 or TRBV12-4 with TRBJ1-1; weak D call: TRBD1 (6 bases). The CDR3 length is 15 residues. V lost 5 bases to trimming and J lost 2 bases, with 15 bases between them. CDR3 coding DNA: TGTGCCAGCAGTATCGCGACAGGACATAACACTGAAGCTTTCTTT. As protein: CASSIATGHNTEAFF.

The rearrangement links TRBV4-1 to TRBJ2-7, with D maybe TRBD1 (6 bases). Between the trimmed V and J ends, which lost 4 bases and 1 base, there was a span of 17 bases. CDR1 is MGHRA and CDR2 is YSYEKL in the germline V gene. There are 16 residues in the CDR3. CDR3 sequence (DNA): TGCGCCAGCAGCCTTGTAAGATCCGGGACATCCTACGAGCAGTACTTC. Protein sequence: CASSLVRSGTSYEQYF.

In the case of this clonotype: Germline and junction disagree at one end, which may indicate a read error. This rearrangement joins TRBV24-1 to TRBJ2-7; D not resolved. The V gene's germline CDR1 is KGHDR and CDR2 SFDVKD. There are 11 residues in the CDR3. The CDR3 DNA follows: TGTGCCACCAGTGATTTGCAGACATGGGCCTTC. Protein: CATSDLQTWAF.

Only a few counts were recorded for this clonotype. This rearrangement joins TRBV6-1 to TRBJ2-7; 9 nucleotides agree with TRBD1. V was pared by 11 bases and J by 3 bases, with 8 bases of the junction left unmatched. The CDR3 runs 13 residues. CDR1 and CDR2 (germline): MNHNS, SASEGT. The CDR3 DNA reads TGTGCCTGCTCCCCGGGACAGGGCTACGAGCAGTACTTC. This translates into CACSPGQGYEQYF.

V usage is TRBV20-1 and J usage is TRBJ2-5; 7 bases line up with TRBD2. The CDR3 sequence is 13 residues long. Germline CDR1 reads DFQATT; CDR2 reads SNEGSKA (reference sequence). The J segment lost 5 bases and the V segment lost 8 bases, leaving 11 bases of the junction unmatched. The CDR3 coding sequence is TGCAGTTCGCGGACGGGGGGACTGGAGACCCAGTACTTC. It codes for CSSRTGGLETQYF.

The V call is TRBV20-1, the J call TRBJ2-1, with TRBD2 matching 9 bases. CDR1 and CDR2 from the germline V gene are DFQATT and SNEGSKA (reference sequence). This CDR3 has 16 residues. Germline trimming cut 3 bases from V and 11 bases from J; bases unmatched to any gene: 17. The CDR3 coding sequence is TGCAGTGCTAGCGGGACTAGCCGGGGGAAAGTGGAGAAGCAGTTCTTC. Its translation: CSASGTSRGKVEKQFF.

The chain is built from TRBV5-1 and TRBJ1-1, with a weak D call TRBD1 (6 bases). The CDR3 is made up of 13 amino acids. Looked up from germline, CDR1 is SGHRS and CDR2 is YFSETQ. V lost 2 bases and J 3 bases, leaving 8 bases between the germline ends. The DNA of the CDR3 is TGCGCCAGCAGCTTTAACAGGGACACTGAAGCTTTCTTT. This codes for CASSFNRDTEAFF.

CDR3 residues: CASSLDSYDYGYTF. For the CDR3, the DNA is TGTGCCAGCAGCCTTGACAGTTATGACTATGGCTACACCTTC. The rearrangement uses TRBV7-9 and TRBJ1-2, with D perhaps TRBD1 (5 bases). The CDR3 covers 14 residues. Germline V lookup: CDR1 SEHNR, CDR2 FQNEAQ (reference sequence). V lost 5 bases to trimming and J lost 3 bases, with 13 bases between them. The full variable domain, rest sourced from reference TRBV7-9 and TRBJ1-2, is DTGVSQNPRHKITKRGQNVTFRCDPISEHNRLYWYRQTLGQGPEFLTYFQNEAQLEKSRLLSDRFSAERPKGSFSTLEIQRTEQGDSAMYLCASSLDSYDYGYTFGSGTRLTVV.

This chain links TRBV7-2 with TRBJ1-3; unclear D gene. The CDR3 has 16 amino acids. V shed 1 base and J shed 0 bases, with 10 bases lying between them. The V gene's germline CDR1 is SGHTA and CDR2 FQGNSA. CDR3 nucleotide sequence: TGTGCCAGCAGCTTAGGGAGGGCTAGCTCTGGAAACACCATATATTTT. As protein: CASSLGRASSGNTIYF.

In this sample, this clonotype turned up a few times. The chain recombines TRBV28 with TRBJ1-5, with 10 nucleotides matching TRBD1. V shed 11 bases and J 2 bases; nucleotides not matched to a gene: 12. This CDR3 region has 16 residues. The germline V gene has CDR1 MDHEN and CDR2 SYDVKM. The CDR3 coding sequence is TGTGCCGTCCGGGACAGGGGCTCTGGAGGCAATCAGCCCCAGCATTTT. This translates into CAVRDRGSGGNQPQHF.

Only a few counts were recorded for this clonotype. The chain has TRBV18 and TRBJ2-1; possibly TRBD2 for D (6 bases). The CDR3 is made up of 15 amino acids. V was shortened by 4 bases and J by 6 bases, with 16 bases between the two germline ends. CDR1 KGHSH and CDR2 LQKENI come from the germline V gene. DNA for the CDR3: TGTGCCAGCTCACTAGGACTAACTTTCGGCAATGAGCAGTTCTTC. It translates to CASSLGLTFGNEQFF.

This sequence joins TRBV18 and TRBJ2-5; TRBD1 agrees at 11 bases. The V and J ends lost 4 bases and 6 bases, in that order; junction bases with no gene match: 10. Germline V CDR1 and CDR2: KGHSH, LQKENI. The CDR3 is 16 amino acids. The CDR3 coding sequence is TGTGCCAGCTCACTTACGCCGGGACAGGGGGGCAAGACCCAGTACTTC. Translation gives CASSLTPGQGGKTQYF.

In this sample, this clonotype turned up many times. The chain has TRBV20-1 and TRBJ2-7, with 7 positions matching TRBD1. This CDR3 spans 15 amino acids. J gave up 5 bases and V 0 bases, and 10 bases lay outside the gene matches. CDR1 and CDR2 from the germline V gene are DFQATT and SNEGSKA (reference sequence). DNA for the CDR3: TGCAGTGCTAGAGACCTACAGGGGTTTTCCGACGAGCAGTACTTC. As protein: CSARDLQGFSDEQYF.

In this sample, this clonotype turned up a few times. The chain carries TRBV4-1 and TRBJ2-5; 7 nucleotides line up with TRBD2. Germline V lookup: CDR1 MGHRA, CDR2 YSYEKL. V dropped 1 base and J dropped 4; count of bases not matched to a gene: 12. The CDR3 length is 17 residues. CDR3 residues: CASSQVGYGRIRETQYF. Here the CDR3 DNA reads TGCGCCAGCAGCCAAGTTGGTTACGGGAGGATCCGAGAGACCCAGTACTTC.

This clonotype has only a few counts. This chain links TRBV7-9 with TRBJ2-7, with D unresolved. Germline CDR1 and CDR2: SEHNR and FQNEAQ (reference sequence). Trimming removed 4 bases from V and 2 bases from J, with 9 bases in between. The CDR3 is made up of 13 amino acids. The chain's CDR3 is CASSWLGTYEQYF. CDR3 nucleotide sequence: TGTGCCAGCAGCTGGCTAGGGACCTACGAGCAGTACTTC.

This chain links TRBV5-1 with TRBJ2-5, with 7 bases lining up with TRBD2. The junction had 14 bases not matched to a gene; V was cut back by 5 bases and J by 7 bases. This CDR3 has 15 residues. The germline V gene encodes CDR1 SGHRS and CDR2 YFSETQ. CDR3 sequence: CASRASGSPRGTQYF. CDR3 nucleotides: TGCGCCAGCAGGGCTAGCGGAAGTCCCCGGGGGACCCAGTACTTC.

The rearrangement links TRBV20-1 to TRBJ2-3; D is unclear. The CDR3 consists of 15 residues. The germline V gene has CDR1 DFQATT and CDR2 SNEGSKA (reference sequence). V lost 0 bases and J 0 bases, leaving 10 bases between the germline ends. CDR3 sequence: CSARENYDSTDTQYF. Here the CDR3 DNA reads TGCAGTGCTAGAGAAAACTACGATAGCACAGATACGCAGTATTTT.

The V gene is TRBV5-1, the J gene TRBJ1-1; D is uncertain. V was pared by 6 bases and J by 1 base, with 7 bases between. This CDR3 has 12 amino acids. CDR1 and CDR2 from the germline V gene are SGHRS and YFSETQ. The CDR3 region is CASTRGNTEAFF. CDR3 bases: TGCGCCAGCACCCGGGGGAACACTGAAGCTTTCTTT.

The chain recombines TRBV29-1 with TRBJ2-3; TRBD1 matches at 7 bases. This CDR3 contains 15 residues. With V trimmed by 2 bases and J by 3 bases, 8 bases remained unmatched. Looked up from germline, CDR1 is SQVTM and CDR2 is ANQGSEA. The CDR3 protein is CSVEKQGSVTDTQYF. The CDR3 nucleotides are TGCAGCGTTGAAAAACAGGGGTCGGTAACAGATACGCAGTATTTT.

DNA of the CDR3: TGTGCCAGCCGGGGAGTGCTCTCTGGAAACACCATATATTTT. Protein sequence: CASRGVLSGNTIYF. This chain connects TRBV6-1 to TRBJ1-3; the D is unclear. The CDR3 has 14 amino acids. Trimming pared 8 bases from V and 0 bases from J, leaving 11 bases between. The germline V gene has CDR1 MNHNS and CDR2 SASEGT.

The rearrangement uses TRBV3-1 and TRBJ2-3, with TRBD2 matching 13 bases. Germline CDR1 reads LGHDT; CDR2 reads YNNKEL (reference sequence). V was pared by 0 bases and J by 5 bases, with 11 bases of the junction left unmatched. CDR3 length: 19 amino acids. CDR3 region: CASSQDKLAGGGEEDTQYF. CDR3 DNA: TGTGCCAGCAGCCAAGATAAACTAGCGGGGGGGGGTGAGGAAGATACGCAGTATTTT.

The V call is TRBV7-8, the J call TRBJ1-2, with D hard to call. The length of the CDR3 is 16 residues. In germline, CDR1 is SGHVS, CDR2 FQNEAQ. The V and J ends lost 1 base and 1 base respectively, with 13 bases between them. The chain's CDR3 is CASSLGTRTVNYGYTF. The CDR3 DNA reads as TGTGCCAGCAGCTTAGGGACGAGGACGGTTAACTATGGCTACACCTTC.